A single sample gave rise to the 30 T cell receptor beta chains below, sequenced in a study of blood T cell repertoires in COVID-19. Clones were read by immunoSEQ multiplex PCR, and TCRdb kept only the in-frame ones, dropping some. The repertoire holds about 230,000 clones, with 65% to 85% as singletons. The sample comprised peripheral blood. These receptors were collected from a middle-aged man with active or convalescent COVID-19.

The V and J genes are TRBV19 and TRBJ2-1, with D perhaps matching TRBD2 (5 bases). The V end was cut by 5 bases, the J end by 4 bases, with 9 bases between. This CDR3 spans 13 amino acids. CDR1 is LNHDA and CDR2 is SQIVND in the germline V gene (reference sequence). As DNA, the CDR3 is TGTGCCAGTAGTCCCCGAGGGTACAATGAGCAGTTCTTC. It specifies CASSPRGYNEQFF.

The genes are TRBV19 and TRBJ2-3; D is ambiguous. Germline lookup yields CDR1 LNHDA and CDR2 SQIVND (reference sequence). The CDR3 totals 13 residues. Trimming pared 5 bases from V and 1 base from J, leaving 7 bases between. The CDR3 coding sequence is TGTGCCAGTAGTCCAACAGGCACAGATACGCAGTATTTT. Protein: CASSPTGTDTQYF.

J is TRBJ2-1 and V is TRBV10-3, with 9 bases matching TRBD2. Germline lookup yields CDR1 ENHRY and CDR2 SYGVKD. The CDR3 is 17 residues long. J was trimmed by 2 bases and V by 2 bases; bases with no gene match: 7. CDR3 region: CAISEAGRGGPYNEQFF. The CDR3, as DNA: TGTGCCATCAGTGAGGCGGGGCGGGGGGGCCCCTACAATGAGCAGTTCTTC.

The CDR3 here is CASSLGGWSTDTQYF. The CDR3, as DNA: TGTGCCAGCAGCTTAGGCGGGTGGAGCACAGATACGCAGTATTTT. The chain recombines TRBV7-2 with TRBJ2-3; possibly TRBD2 for D (5 bases). The CDR3 covers 15 residues. The germline gives CDR1 SGHTA, CDR2 FQGNSA. V gave up 1 base and J gave up 0 bases, with 8 bases separating them.

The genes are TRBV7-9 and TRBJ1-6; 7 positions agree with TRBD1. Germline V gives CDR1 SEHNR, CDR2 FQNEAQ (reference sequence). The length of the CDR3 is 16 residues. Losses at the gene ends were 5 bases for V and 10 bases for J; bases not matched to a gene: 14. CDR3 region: CASSQSTGPGGSPLHF. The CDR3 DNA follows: TGTGCCAGCAGCCAATCGACAGGGCCAGGGGGATCACCCCTCCACTTT.

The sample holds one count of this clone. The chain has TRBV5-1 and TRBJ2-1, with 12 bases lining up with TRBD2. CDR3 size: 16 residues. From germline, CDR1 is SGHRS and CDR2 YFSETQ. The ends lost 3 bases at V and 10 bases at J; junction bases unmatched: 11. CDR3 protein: CASSWALAGGPEEQFF. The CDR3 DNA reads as TGCGCCAGCAGCTGGGCTCTAGCGGGGGGGCCCGAGGAGCAGTTCTTC.

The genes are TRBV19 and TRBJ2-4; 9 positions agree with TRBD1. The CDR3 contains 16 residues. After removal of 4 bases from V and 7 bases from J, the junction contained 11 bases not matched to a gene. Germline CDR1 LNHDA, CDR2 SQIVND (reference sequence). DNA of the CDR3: TGTGCCAGTAGTACCCTCGGGACAGGGCGTCCGAACATTCAGTACTTC. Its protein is CASSTLGTGRPNIQYF. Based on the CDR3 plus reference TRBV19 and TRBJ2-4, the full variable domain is DGGITQSPKYLFRKEGQNVTLSCEQNLNHDAMYWYRQDPGQGLRLIYYSQIVNDFQKGDIAEGYSVSREKKESFPLTVTSAQKNPTAFYLCASSTLGTGRPNIQYFGAGTRLSVL.

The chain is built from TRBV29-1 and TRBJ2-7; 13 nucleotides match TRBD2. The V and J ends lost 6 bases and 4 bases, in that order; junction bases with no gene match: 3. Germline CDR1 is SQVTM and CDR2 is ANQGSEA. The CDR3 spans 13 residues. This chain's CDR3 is CSVGTSGEYEQYF. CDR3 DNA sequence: TGCAGCGTAGGGACTAGCGGGGAGTACGAGCAGTACTTC.

CDR3 DNA: TGTGCCACCAGGGACGGGGGAGGGGACGATGAGCAGTTCTTC. This sequence encodes CATRDGGGDDEQFF. V usage is TRBV15 and J usage is TRBJ2-1; 7 bases agree with TRBD2. CDR1 is LNHNV and CDR2 is YYDKDF in the germline V gene (reference sequence). There are 14 residues in the CDR3. Trimming took 6 bases from V and 8 from J; bases not matched to a gene: 10.

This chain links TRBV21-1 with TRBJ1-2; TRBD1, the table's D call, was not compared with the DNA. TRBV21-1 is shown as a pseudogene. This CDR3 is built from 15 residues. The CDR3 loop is CASSPRTGEHYGYTF. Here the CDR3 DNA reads TGTGCCAGCAGCCCCCGGACAGGGGAGCACTATGGCTACACCTTC.

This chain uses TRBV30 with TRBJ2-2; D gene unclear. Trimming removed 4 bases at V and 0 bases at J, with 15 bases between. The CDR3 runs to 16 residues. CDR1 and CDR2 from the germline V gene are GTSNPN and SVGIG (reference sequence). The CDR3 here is CAWTGSVNANTGELFF. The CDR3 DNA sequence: TGTGCCTGGACGGGTTCAGTAAACGCGAACACCGGGGAGCTGTTTTTT.

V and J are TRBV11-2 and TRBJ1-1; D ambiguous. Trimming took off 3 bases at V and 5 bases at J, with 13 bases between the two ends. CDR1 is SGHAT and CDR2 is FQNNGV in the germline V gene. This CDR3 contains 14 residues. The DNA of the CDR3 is TGTGCCAGCAGCTTGGTAAAGGGAGGGACTGAAGCTTTCTTT. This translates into CASSLVKGGTEAFF.

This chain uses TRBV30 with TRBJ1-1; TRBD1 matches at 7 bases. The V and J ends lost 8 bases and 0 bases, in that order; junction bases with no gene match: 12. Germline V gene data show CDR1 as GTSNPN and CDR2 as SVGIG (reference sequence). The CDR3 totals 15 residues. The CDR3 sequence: CAGTSGGTVNTEAFF. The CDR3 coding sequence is TGTGCCGGGACATCCGGTGGGACAGTGAACACTGAAGCTTTCTTT.

The CDR3 DNA follows: TGCAGCGTTGATTTATATGGGCAGAGCACAGATACGCAGTATTTT. Its translation is CSVDLYGQSTDTQYF. The V call is TRBV29-1, the J call TRBJ2-3; D remains unclear. The CDR3 is 15 residues long. Per the germline V gene, CDR1 is SQVTM and CDR2 is ANQGSEA. V was trimmed by 3 bases and J by 0 bases, leaving 13 bases between them.

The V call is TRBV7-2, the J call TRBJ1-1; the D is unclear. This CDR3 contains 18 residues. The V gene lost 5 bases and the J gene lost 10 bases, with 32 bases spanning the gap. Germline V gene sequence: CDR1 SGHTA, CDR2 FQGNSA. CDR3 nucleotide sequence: TGTGCCAGCAGCCCCTCTCCCGGAACGGTTGGCGGAAAATCCCGAGCTTTCTTT. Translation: CASSPSPGTVGGKSRAFF.

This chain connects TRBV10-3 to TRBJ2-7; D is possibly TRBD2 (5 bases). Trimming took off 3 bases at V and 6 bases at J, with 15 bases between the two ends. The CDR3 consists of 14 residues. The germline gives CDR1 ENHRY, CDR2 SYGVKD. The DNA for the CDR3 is TGTGCCATCAGTGACCCCTACCGAGGGATCGAGCAGTACTTC. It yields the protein CAISDPYRGIEQYF.

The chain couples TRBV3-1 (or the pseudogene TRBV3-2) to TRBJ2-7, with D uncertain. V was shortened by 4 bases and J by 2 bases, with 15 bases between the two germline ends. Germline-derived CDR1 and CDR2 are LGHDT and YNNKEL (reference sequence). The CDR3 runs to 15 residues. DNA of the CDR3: TGTGCCAGCAGCCCTACGTCGTCTCTGCCCTACGAGCAGTACTTC. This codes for CASSPTSSLPYEQYF.

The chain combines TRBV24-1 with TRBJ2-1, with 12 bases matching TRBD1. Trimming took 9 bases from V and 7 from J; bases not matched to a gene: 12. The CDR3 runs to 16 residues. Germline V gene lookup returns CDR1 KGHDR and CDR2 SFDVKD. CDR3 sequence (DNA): TGTGCCACCTGGCCGAGCAGGGACAGGGGGCGGAATGAGCAGTTCTTC. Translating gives CATWPSRDRGRNEQFF.

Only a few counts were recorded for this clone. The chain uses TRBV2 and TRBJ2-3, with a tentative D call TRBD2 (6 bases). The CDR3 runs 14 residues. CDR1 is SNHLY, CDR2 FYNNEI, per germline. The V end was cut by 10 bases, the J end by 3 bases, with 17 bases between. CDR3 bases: TGTGCCATCTCCGGGGAGGTTAGGACAGATACGCAGTATTTT. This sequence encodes CAISGEVRTDTQYF. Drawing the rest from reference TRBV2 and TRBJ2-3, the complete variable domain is EPEVTQTPSHQVTQMGQEVILRCVPISNHLYFYWYRQILGQKVEFLVSFYNNEISEKSEIFDDQFSVERPDGSNFTLKIRSTKLEDSAMYFCAISGEVRTDTQYFGPGTRLTVL.

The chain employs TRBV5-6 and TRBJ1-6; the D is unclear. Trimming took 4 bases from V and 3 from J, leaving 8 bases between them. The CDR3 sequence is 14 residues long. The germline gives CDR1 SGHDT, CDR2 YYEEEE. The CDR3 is CASSRLVYNSPLHF. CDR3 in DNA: TGTGCCAGCAGCCGACTGGTCTATAATTCACCCCTCCACTTT.

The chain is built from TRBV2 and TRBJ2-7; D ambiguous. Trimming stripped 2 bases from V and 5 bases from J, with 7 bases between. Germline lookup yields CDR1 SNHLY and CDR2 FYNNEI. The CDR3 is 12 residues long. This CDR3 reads CASSEQAHEQYF. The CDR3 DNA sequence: TGTGCCAGCAGTGAACAGGCCCACGAGCAGTACTTC.

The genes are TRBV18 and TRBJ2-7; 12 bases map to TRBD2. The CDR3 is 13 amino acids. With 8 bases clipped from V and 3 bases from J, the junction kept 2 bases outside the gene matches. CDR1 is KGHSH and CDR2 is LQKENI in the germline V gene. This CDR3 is CASRTSGDYEQYF. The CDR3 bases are TGTGCCAGCCGGACTAGCGGGGACTACGAGCAGTACTTC.

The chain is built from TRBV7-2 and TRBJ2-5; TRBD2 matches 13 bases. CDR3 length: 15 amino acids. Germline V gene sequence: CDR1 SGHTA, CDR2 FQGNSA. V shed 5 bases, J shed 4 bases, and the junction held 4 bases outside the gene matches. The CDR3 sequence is CASSPGTSGVETQYF. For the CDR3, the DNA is TGTGCCAGCAGCCCAGGGACTAGCGGGGTAGAGACCCAGTACTTC.

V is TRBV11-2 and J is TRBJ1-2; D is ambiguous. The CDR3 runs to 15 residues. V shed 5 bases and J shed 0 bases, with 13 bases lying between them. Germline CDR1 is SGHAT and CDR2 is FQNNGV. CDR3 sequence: CASSQNDGANYGYTF. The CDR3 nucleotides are TGTGCCAGCAGCCAAAATGACGGAGCTAACTATGGCTACACCTTC. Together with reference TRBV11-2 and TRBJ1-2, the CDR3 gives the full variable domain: EAGVAQSPRYKIIEKRQSVAFWCNPISGHATLYWYQQILGQGPKLLIQFQNNGVVDDSQLPKDRFSAERLKGVDSTLKIQPAKLEDSAVYLCASSQNDGANYGYTFGSGTRLTVV.

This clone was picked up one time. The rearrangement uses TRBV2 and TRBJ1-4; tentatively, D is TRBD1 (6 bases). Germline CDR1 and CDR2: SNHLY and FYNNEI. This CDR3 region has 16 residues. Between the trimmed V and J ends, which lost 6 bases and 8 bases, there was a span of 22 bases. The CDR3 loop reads CASRGPRTARREKLFF. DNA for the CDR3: TGTGCCAGCAGGGGTCCACGGACAGCCCGGCGGGAAAAACTGTTTTTT.

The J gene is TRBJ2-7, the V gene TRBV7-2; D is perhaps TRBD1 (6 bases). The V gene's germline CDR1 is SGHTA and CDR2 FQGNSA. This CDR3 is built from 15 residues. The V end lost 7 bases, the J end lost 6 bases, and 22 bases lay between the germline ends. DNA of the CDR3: TGTGCCAGCACCCTAACCGGACAGTCCGGATCCGAGCAGTACTTC. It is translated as CASTLTGQSGSEQYF.

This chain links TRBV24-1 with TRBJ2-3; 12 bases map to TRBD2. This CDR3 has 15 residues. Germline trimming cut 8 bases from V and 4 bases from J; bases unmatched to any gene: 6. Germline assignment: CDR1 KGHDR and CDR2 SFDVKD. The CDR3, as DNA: TGTGCCACCACATCGACTAGCGGGGGCGCAGATACGCAGTATTTT. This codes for CATTSTSGGADTQYF.

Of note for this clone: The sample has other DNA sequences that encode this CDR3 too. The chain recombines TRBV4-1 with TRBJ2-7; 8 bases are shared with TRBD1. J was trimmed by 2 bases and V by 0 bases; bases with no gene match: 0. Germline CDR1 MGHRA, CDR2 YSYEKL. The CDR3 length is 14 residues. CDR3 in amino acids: CASSQEQGAYEQYF. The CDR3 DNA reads TGCGCCAGCAGCCAAGAACAGGGGGCCTACGAGCAGTACTTC.

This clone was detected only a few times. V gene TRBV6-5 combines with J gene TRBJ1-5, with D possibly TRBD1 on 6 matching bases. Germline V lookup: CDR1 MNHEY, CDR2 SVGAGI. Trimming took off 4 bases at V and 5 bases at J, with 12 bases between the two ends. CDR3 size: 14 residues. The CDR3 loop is CASSWGGADQPQHF. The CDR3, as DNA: TGTGCCAGCAGTTGGGGGGGGGCGGATCAGCCCCAGCATTTT.

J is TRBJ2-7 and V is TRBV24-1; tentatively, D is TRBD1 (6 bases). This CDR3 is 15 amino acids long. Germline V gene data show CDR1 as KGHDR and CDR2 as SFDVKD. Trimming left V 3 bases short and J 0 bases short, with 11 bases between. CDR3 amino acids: CATSDARDISYEQYF. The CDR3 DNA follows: TGTGCCACCAGTGATGCCCGGGACATCTCCTACGAGCAGTACTTC.